These T cell receptor beta chains were read from a single sample in a study of blood T cell repertoires in COVID-19. Measured with immunoSEQ multiplex PCR; TCRdb has only the in-frame clones, and not every one. Of 350,000 or so clones listed, approximately 90% were seen once; the top ten hold under 5%. What was sequenced was peripheral blood. The receptor source for this set is a woman aged 55 to 70 with COVID-19, enrolled during active disease. The CDR3 runs from the conserved cysteine through the conserved F or W. Fields, in order: J gene, V gene, D gene, clone size, CDR3 protein, CDR3 DNA. A D gene is named only where the DNA matches it firmly. The size entry is marked missing in some rows and otherwise reads once, few, many or a size class.

>TRBJ2-1|TRBV6-5|.|.
CASSQEDRDTEQFF
TGTGCCAGCAGCCAAGAGGACAGAGACACTGAGCAGTTCTTC
>TRBJ1-2|TRBV27|.|once
CASSFVRGRLLGYTF
TGTGCCAGCAGTTTCGTTCGAGGGCGGTTGCTTGGCTACACCTTC
>TRBJ1-1|TRBV5-8|TRBD1|.
CASSSTGVRMLNTEAFF
TGTGCCAGCAGCTCCACAGGGGTTAGAATGTTAAACACTGAAGCTTTCTTT
>TRBJ2-2|TRBV18|TRBD1|.
CASTKAGGLSNTGELFF
TGTGCCAGTACCAAGGCAGGGGGCCTCTCGAACACCGGGGAGCTGTTTTTT
>TRBJ2-7|TRBV5-6|TRBD2|.
CASTGGDGSYEQYF
TGTGCCAGCACCGGGGGGGACGGTTCCTACGAGCAGTACTTC
>TRBJ1-1|TRBV15|TRBD1|.
CATSGRQGPNTEAFF
TGTGCCACCAGCGGCCGACAGGGTCCGAACACTGAAGCTTTCTTT
>TRBJ1-3|TRBV30|.|.
CAWRIWPGTGNTIYF
TGTGCCTGGAGAATTTGGCCGGGGACTGGAAACACCATATATTTT
>TRBJ2-7|TRBV5-1|TRBD1|.
CASSLPGQGIEQYF
TGCGCCAGCAGCCTACCGGGACAGGGTATCGAGCAGTACTTC
>TRBJ2-5|TRBV3-1/TRBV3-2|.|.
CASSQDLNLRETQYF
TGTGCCAGCAGCCAAGATCTAAACCTCCGGGAGACCCAGTACTTC
>TRBJ1-3|TRBV5-6|.|.
CASSLYDSRRNTIYF
TGTGCCAGCAGCTTATATGACAGCAGAAGAAACACCATATATTTT
>TRBJ1-2|TRBV27|.|once
CASRTLGGVYGYTF
TGTGCCAGCAGAACCTTAGGGGGGGTCTATGGCTACACCTTC
>TRBJ1-5|TRBV2|TRBD1|once
CASSPEGQFNQPQHF
TGTGCCAGCAGTCCCGAGGGACAGTTCAATCAGCCCCAGCATTTT
>TRBJ2-2|TRBV7-3|TRBD2|.
CASSSHTSGGPTGELFF
TGTGCCAGCAGCTCCCATACTAGCGGGGGGCCCACCGGGGAGCTGTTTTTT
>TRBJ1-4|TRBV5-1|.|.
CASSLTATNEKLFF
TGCGCCAGCAGCTTGACGGCAACTAATGAAAAACTGTTTTTT
>TRBJ2-2|TRBV5-4|.|.
CASSFVSVPGELFF
TGTGCCAGCAGCTTTGTTTCGGTCCCCGGGGAGCTGTTTTTT
>TRBJ1-3|TRBV3-1/TRBV3-2|TRBD1|.
CASSHPRQGGNTIYF
TGTGCCAGCAGCCACCCACGACAGGGGGGAAACACCATATATTTT
>TRBJ1-5|TRBV19|.|.
CASSIVGALGGQPQHF
TGTGCCAGTAGTATAGTCGGAGCCCTCGGGGGTCAGCCCCAGCATTTT
>TRBJ2-2|TRBV11-3|TRBD1|.
CASSWTTGTGDTGELFF
TGTGCCAGCAGCTGGACGACCGGGACAGGGGACACCGGGGAGCTGTTTTTT
>TRBJ1-4|TRBV5-1|.|.
CASSLGTRGEKLFF
TGCGCCAGCAGCTTGGGGACAAGGGGTGAAAAACTGTTTTTT
>TRBJ1-3|TRBV5-4|.|.
CASSQNSPGDTIYF
TGTGCCAGCAGCCAAAACTCCCCCGGGGACACCATATATTTT
>TRBJ1-1|TRBV5-1|.|.
CASSGTRGGNTEAFF
TGCGCCAGCAGCGGTACTCGAGGAGGGAACACTGAAGCTTTCTTT
>TRBJ2-2|TRBV7-9|.|.
CAITGELFF
TGTGCCATAACCGGGGAGCTGTTTTTT
>TRBJ1-1|TRBV18|.|.
CASSLLQGTEAFF
TGTGCCAGCTCCCTGTTGCAGGGCACTGAAGCTTTCTTT
>TRBJ2-5|TRBV5-1|TRBD2|.
CASSSTSGGFPQYF
TGCGCCAGCAGCTCAACTAGCGGGGGGTTCCCCCAGTACTTC
>TRBJ1-2|TRBV7-2|.|.
CASSFAREDYGYTF
TGTGCCAGCAGCTTCGCCAGGGAGGACTATGGCTACACCTTC
>TRBJ1-2|TRBV28|.|.
CASSLWTGRYGYTF
TGTGCCAGCAGTTTGTGGACTGGCCGCTATGGCTACACCTTC
>TRBJ1-1|TRBV25-1|TRBD1|.
CASRPQGVGEAFF
TGTGCCAGCAGACCACAGGGGGTAGGTGAAGCTTTCTTT
>TRBJ1-4|TRBV6-6|TRBD1|.
CASKQRDRGGEKLFF
TGTGCCAGCAAGCAACGGGACAGGGGAGGTGAAAAACTGTTTTTT
>TRBJ1-1|TRBV2|TRBD1|.
CASSHDEGAGEAFF
TGTGCCAGCAGCCACGACGAGGGGGCCGGTGAAGCTTTCTTT
>TRBJ1-2|TRBV29-1|TRBD1|.
CSVGQGGNYGYTF
TGCAGCGTTGGCCAGGGGGGAAACTATGGCTACACCTTC
>TRBJ1-1|TRBV27|.|.
CASMVVGGTEAFF
TGTGCCAGCATGGTGGTGGGGGGCACTGAAGCTTTCTTT
>TRBJ1-2|TRBV9|.|.
CASSLLTLQGRRGYTF
TGTGCCAGCAGCCTCCTCACCCTACAGGGACGGCGTGGCTACACCTTC
>TRBJ1-3|TRBV2|.|few
CASSRGTIYF
TGTGCCAGCAGCCGGGGCACCATATATTTT
>TRBJ1-1|TRBV5-1|.|.
CASLRDANTEAFF
TGCGCCAGCCTCCGGGATGCGAACACTGAAGCTTTCTTT
>TRBJ2-2|TRBV2|.|.
CASNSFPGSTTGELFF
TGTGCCAGCAATTCTTTTCCGGGTTCGACCACCGGGGAGCTGTTTTTT
>TRBJ2-1|TRBV29-1|.|.
CSVEDRGTQLNEQFF
TGCAGCGTTGAAGATCGCGGGACTCAACTTAATGAGCAGTTCTTC
>TRBJ2-7|TRBV2|TRBD2|.
CASSPTSGGIEQYF
TGTGCCAGCAGTCCGACTAGCGGGGGGATCGAGCAGTACTTC
>TRBJ2-7|TRBV7-2|.|.
CASSLERGPMEQYF
TGTGCCAGCAGCTTAGAAAGGGGTCCTATGGAGCAGTACTTC
>TRBJ1-1|TRBV2|.|few
CASSVLGGNTEAFF
TGTGCCAGCAGTGTCCTAGGGGGTAACACTGAAGCTTTCTTT
>TRBJ1-2|TRBV19|TRBD1|.
CASSAGQGDSYGYTF
TGTGCCAGTAGTGCGGGACAGGGAGACTCATATGGCTACACCTTC
>TRBJ1-5|TRBV6-5|TRBD1|.
CASTAGQSHQPQHF
TGTGCCAGCACTGCGGGACAGTCTCATCAGCCCCAGCATTTT
>TRBJ2-2|TRBV6-6|.|.
CASSHRAGELFF
TGTGCCAGCAGCCACAGGGCTGGGGAGCTGTTTTTT
>TRBJ1-1|TRBV5-1|.|once
CASSLGPSGAFF
TGCGCCAGCAGCCTAGGACCTTCGGGGGCTTTCTTT